The following is a T cell receptor (beta chain) sequence with its context. V was clipped by 0 bases and J by 0 bases, with 13 bases between them. In germline, CDR1 is SGHTA, CDR2 FQGNSA. The CDR3 is 17 residues long. This entry comes from a study of OX40 agonist ivuxolimab in advanced cancers. Here immunoSEQ multiplex PCR was the method, and the copy in TCRdb shows in-frame clones only, minus some. There are 90,000 to 130,000 clones in the sample; over 85% occur only once, and less than 0.3% lies in the top ten. The source of this sequence is an adult with an advanced solid tumor such as melanoma, head and neck, liver or kidney cancer. This chain links TRBV7-2 with TRBJ2-3; D unresolved. Here the sequenced sample was CD4+ or CD8+ T cells sorted from blood, taken in a trial of the OX40 agonist ivuxolimab. The chain's CDR3 is CASSLAASQTSTDTQYF. Written as DNA, the CDR3 is TGTGCCAGCAGCTTAGCGGCCAGCCAGACAAGCACAGATACGCAGTATTTT. Supplemented by reference TRBV7-2 and TRBJ2-3, the full variable domain reads GAGVSQSPSNKVTEKGKDVELRCDPISGHTALYWYRQSLGQGLEFLIYFQGNSAPDKSGLPSDRFSAERTGGSVSTLTIQRTQQEDSAVYLCASSLAASQTSTDTQYFGPGTRLTVL.